This is a list of T cell receptor beta chains from one sample in a study of radiotherapy plus CTLA-4 blockade in lung cancer. TCRdb's table, derived via immunoSEQ multiplex PCR, lists solely in-frame clones and lacks some. The table shows tens of thousands of clones, with under 85% occurring only once. The sample here was peripheral blood, taken from a patient treated with radiotherapy plus ipilimumab. These receptors all stem from a human donor with non-small cell lung cancer who had stable disease on radiotherapy plus ipilimumab. Both conserved end residues are part of each CDR3. Fields, in order: J gene, clone size, D gene, V gene, CDR3 DNA, CDR3 protein. A D gene is named only where the DNA matches it firmly. Not all rows give a size; the values are once, few, many and, for expanded clones, a class.

TRBJ2-1 | - | TRBD2 | TRBV13 | TGTGCCAGCAGCCCCCGCTTGGCGGGGGTACAATGGGAGCAGTTCTTC | CASSPRLAGVQWEQFF
TRBJ2-7 | - | - | TRBV6-1 | TGTGCCAGCAGGGGTAGTCTCTACGAGCAGTACTTC | CASRGSLYEQYF
TRBJ1-1 | once | - | TRBV18 | TGTGCCAGCTCACCACTGCGGGACGGGGTGGTCACTGAAGCTTTCTTT | CASSPLRDGVVTEAFF
TRBJ2-7 | - | TRBD2 | TRBV5-6 | TGTGCCAGCAGCCCGGGGGGGTTAGGTGTCCACGAGCAGTACTTC | CASSPGGLGVHEQYF
TRBJ2-2 | - | TRBD1 | TRBV18 | TGTGCCAGCTCACAGGACAGGGTCACCGGGGAGCTGTTTTTT | CASSQDRVTGELFF
TRBJ2-2 | - | - | TRBV9 | TGTGCCAGCAGCGTAGTGCCGGATTCGGGCGGGGAGCTGTTTTTT | CASSVVPDSGGELFF
TRBJ1-6 | - | - | TRBV10-2 | TGCGCCAGCGGTAAAATCAGCTCCTATAATTCACCCCTCCACTTT | CASGKISSYNSPLHF
TRBJ2-3 | - | TRBD2 | TRBV5-1 | TGCGCCAGCAGCAGACTAGCGGGAGATACAGATACGCAGTATTTT | CASSRLAGDTDTQYF
TRBJ2-3 | - | - | TRBV10-2 | TGCGCCAGCAGGGCACAGGGAGCGGGCACAGATACGCAGTATTTT | CASRAQGAGTDTQYF
TRBJ1-5 | - | TRBD1 | TRBV28 | TGTGCCAGCAGTCCCGGGACAGGTGGCAATCAGCCCCAGCATTTT | CASSPGTGGNQPQHF
TRBJ2-2 | - | - | TRBV6-1 | TGTGCCAGCAGTTGGGGTGGCGGGGAGCTGTTTTTT | CASSWGGGELFF
TRBJ1-5 | - | - | TRBV6-5 | TGTGCCAGCAGCCAAGGTGGGGGAGGCAATCAGCCCCAGCATTTT | CASSQGGGGNQPQHF
TRBJ1-2 | once | - | TRBV30 | TGTGCCTGGAGTGTACAGTGGCCTGTGGGTTATGGCTACACCTTC | CAWSVQWPVGYGYTF
TRBJ1-6 | - | - | TRBV30 | TGTGCCTGGAGTGTACGGTCGGGGGGGTTTTTGGCCTATAATTCACCCCTCCACTTT | CAWSVRSGGFLAYNSPLHF
TRBJ1-5 | - | - | TRBV7-2 | TGTGCCAGCAGCTTAGCAGGGTTAAGTAGCAATCAGCCCCAGCATTTT | CASSLAGLSSNQPQHF
TRBJ2-1 | - | TRBD2 | TRBV28 | TGTGCCAGCAGTTTAAGAGCGGGGGCCTTGTACAATGAGCAGTTCTTC | CASSLRAGALYNEQFF
TRBJ2-2 | - | TRBD2 | TRBV7-3 | TGTGCCAGCAGCTTCCGAGGACTAGCGGGACGGGGCGGAGAGCTGTTTTTT | CASSFRGLAGRGGELFF
TRBJ1-6 | - | - | TRBV5-1 | TGCGCCAGCAGCTTTGACAGCCAGTATAATTCACCCCTCCACTTT | CASSFDSQYNSPLHF
TRBJ1-5 | - | - | TRBV5-1 | TGCGCCAGCAGCCTGGAGGGCGCGTCCAATCAGCCCCAGCATTTT | CASSLEGASNQPQHF
TRBJ1-1 | - | TRBD1 | TRBV7-9 | TGTGCCAGCAGCTTTTCGGGGCGGACAGGCCCGCGTGAAGCTTTCTTT | CASSFSGRTGPREAFF
TRBJ2-7 | - | TRBD1 | TRBV27 | TGTGCCAGCAGTCTTGGACAGGGGGCAAAGTCCTACGAGCAGTACTTC | CASSLGQGAKSYEQYF
TRBJ1-6 | - | - | TRBV6-6 | TGTGCCAGCAGTTACTCGAGGGGAGGGAATTCACCCCTCCACTTT | CASSYSRGGNSPLHF
TRBJ1-6 | few | - | TRBV28 | TGTGCCAGCACCTCAGAAGGGCCCAAAGGTTCACCCCTCCACTTT | CASTSEGPKGSPLHF
TRBJ2-5 | - | - | TRBV5-1 | TGCGCCAGCAGCCCCGTCCCCACCGGGACCCAGTACTTC | CASSPVPTGTQYF
TRBJ1-3 | once | - | TRBV29-1 | TGCAGCGCGGGACCCGCGGGAAACACCATATATTTT | CSAGPAGNTIYF
TRBJ2-5 | once | TRBD1 | TRBV19 | TGTGCCAGTAGTCCCGGGACAGGGGGACAGACCCAGTACTTC | CASSPGTGGQTQYF
TRBJ2-1 | - | TRBD2 | TRBV14 | TGTGCCAGCAGCCAACTAGCGGGAGGTCTTTATGAGCAGTTCTTC | CASSQLAGGLYEQFF
TRBJ2-7 | few | - | TRBV7-2 | TGTGCCAGCAGCTTAGGAATTAACTCCTACGAGCAGTACTTC | CASSLGINSYEQYF
TRBJ2-3 | - | - | TRBV7-3 | TGTGCCAGCAGCTCAAGACCCGCAGATACGCAGTATTTT | CASSSRPADTQYF
TRBJ2-7 | - | - | TRBV7-2 | TGTGCCAGCAGCCTCCGGGACGTGTTCGCCTACGAGCAGTACTTC | CASSLRDVFAYEQYF
TRBJ2-1 | - | - | TRBV11-3 | TGTGCCAGCAGCTTAAATGGTAGAAATGAGCAGTTCTTC | CASSLNGRNEQFF
TRBJ1-5 | - | - | TRBV5-5 | TGTGCCAGCAGCCGGACAGCCAATCAGCCCCAGCATTTT | CASSRTANQPQHF
TRBJ2-1 | - | - | TRBV19 | TGTGCCAGTACCACTGAACCCCCAGGGTTCAATGAGCAGTTCTTC | CASTTEPPGFNEQFF
TRBJ1-5 | - | - | TRBV19 | TGTGCCAGTCGAATAGGGGCCACGGGTGGCGAACCCCAGCATTTT | CASRIGATGGEPQHF
TRBJ2-2 | few | TRBD2 | TRBV5-1 | TGCGCCAGCAGCTTGGGGACTAGCGGGAGGGCCGCCGGGGAGCTGTTTTTT | CASSLGTSGRAAGELFF
TRBJ2-1 | - | - | TRBV10-3 | TGTGCCATCAGCGGTGGGAATAATGAGCAGTTCTTC | CAISGGNNEQFF
TRBJ2-3 | - | - | TRBV27 | TGTGCCAGCAGTCCGGGTTGGGATACGCAGTATTTT | CASSPGWDTQYF